This is a list of T cell receptor beta chains from one sample in a study of tumor-infiltrating lymphocytes in primary liver carcinoma. TCRdb passed the multiplex PCR reads through MiXCR, listing each CDR3 protein once. Altogether hundreds of thousands of distinct CDR3 sequences are present, 58% being singletons, with the ten largest covering about 18%. Sequencing used peripheral blood. The source is a woman in her 30s with primary liver carcinoma and hepatitis B virus infection. CDR3s include the opening cysteine and the closing phenylalanine or tryptophan. The D gene is left open where the match is weak. Clone size is stated in some rows and not others, as once, few, many or a class when expanded.

j_call: TRBJ2-1
v_call: TRBV12-5
d_call: TRBD2
clone_size: few
cdr3_aa: CASGFSGAYNEQFF
cdr3_nt: TGTGCTAGTGGGTTTAGCGGGGCTTACAATGAGCAGTTCTTC

j_call: TRBJ1-5
v_call: TRBV28
d_call: .
clone_size: once
cdr3_aa: CVSSLGRDGISNQPQHF
cdr3_nt: TGTGTCAGCAGTTTAGGCCGGGACGGAATTAGCAATCAGCCCCAGCATTTT

j_call: TRBJ2-4
v_call: TRBV7-9
d_call: TRBD2
clone_size: .
cdr3_aa: CASSLAGVALAKNIQYF
cdr3_nt: TGTGCCAGCAGCCTAGCGGGAGTCGCGCTAGCCAAAAACATTCAGTACTTC

j_call: TRBJ1-2
v_call: TRBV4-1
d_call: .
clone_size: many
cdr3_aa: CASSQGQNYGYTF
cdr3_nt: TGCGCCAGCAGCCAAGGACAGAACTATGGCTACACCTTC

j_call: TRBJ2-7
v_call: TRBV11-2
d_call: .
clone_size: once
cdr3_aa: CASSLTFGAYGQYF
cdr3_nt: TGTGCCAGCAGCCTCACGTTTGGGGCCTACGGGCAGTACTTC

j_call: TRBJ2-5
v_call: TRBV12-3/TRBV12-4
d_call: .
clone_size: many
cdr3_aa: CASSFKSGETQYF
cdr3_nt: TGTGCCAGCAGTTTTAAGAGTGGGGAGACCCAGTACTTC

j_call: TRBJ2-5
v_call: TRBV5-5
d_call: .
clone_size: .
cdr3_aa: CASSASGASETQYF
cdr3_nt: TGTGCCAGCAGCGCCTCAGGGGCGTCGGAGACCCAGTACTTC

j_call: TRBJ2-5
v_call: TRBV28
d_call: .
clone_size: .
cdr3_aa: CASISFQWKETQYF
cdr3_nt: TGTGCCAGCATTTCCTTCCAGTGGAAAGAGACCCAGTACTTC

j_call: TRBJ2-7
v_call: TRBV6-6
d_call: TRBD2
clone_size: .
cdr3_aa: CASTVNGRRDEQYF
cdr3_nt: TGTGCCAGCACTGTTAACGGGAGGCGGGACGAGCAGTACTTC

j_call: TRBJ2-1
v_call: TRBV4-2
d_call: TRBD2
clone_size: many
cdr3_aa: CASSQDNLAGGYYNEQFF
cdr3_nt: TGTGCCAGCAGCCAAGATAATCTAGCGGGAGGGTACTACAATGAGCAGTTCTTC

j_call: TRBJ1-2
v_call: TRBV5-4
d_call: .
clone_size: .
cdr3_aa: CASSLGAKGTYGYTF
cdr3_nt: TGTGCCAGCAGCTTGGGTGCCAAGGGAACCTATGGCTACACCTTC

j_call: TRBJ2-1
v_call: TRBV5-4
d_call: .
clone_size: many
cdr3_aa: CASSPEGGGLYEQFF
cdr3_nt: TGTGCCAGCAGCCCAGAGGGGGGAGGCCTTTATGAGCAGTTCTTC

j_call: TRBJ1-5
v_call: TRBV6-2/TRBV6-3
d_call: .
clone_size: .
cdr3_aa: CASAIREGAFQPQHF
cdr3_nt: TGTGCCAGCGCGATTAGAGAGGGTGCGTTTCAGCCCCAGCATTTT

j_call: TRBJ2-7
v_call: TRBV14
d_call: .
clone_size: .
cdr3_aa: CASSQEGPGQGYEQYF
cdr3_nt: TGTGCCAGCAGCCAAGAAGGACCTGGGCAGGGGTACGAGCAGTACTTC

j_call: TRBJ2-5
v_call: TRBV12-5
d_call: TRBD1
clone_size: .
cdr3_aa: CASGFRQGGKETQYF
cdr3_nt: TGTGCTAGTGGATTTAGACAGGGGGGGAAAGAGACCCAGTACTTC

j_call: TRBJ2-7
v_call: TRBV12-3/TRBV12-4
d_call: .
clone_size: few
cdr3_aa: CASSYYSEQYF
cdr3_nt: TGTGCCAGCAGTTATTACTCCGAGCAGTACTTC

j_call: TRBJ2-5
v_call: TRBV7-8
d_call: TRBD1
clone_size: .
cdr3_aa: CASNLNRGETQYF
cdr3_nt: TGTGCCAGCAACTTAAACAGGGGAGAGACCCAGTACTTC

j_call: TRBJ2-3
v_call: TRBV5-4
d_call: TRBD1
clone_size: .
cdr3_aa: CASSARDRGVDTQYF
cdr3_nt: TGTGCCAGCAGCGCCCGGGACAGGGGCGTAGATACGCAGTATTTT

j_call: TRBJ2-1
v_call: TRBV13
d_call: TRBD2
clone_size: .
cdr3_aa: CASSLAGVWGGLNDQFF
cdr3_nt: TGTGCCAGCAGCTTAGCGGGAGTATGGGGAGGGTTAAATGATCAATTCTTC

j_call: TRBJ2-5
v_call: TRBV11-2
d_call: TRBD2
clone_size: many
cdr3_aa: CASSLNLTSGRILQETQYF
cdr3_nt: TGTGCCAGCAGCTTAAACTTGACTAGCGGGAGGATTCTCCAAGAGACCCAGTACTTC

j_call: TRBJ2-7
v_call: TRBV6-5
d_call: .
clone_size: .
cdr3_aa: CASRWGPTNEQYF
cdr3_nt: TGTGCCAGCAGGTGGGGACCTACAAACGAGCAGTACTTC

j_call: TRBJ2-6
v_call: TRBV24-1
d_call: TRBD1
clone_size: .
cdr3_aa: CATSGQGSPGANVLTF
cdr3_nt: TGTGCCACCAGTGGACAGGGGTCCCCTGGGGCCAACGTCCTGACTTTC

j_call: TRBJ2-7
v_call: TRBV6-6
d_call: TRBD2
clone_size: many
cdr3_aa: CASRKGTSGDHSYEQYF
cdr3_nt: TGTGCCAGCAGAAAAGGGACTAGCGGGGACCACTCCTACGAGCAGTACTTC

j_call: TRBJ2-1
v_call: TRBV5-5
d_call: TRBD2
clone_size: .
cdr3_aa: CASIIGTSGRVGEQFF
cdr3_nt: TGTGCCAGCATCATCGGGACTAGCGGGAGGGTTGGTGAGCAGTTCTTC

j_call: TRBJ1-1
v_call: TRBV11-2
d_call: .
clone_size: .
cdr3_aa: CASSTDRDAEAFF
cdr3_nt: TGTGCCAGCAGCACGGACCGGGACGCTGAAGCTTTCTTT

j_call: TRBJ2-7
v_call: TRBV6-2/TRBV6-3
d_call: .
clone_size: .
cdr3_aa: CVSRSVGDYEQYF
cdr3_nt: TGTGTCAGCAGAAGTGTAGGGGACTACGAGCAGTACTTC

j_call: TRBJ1-5
v_call: TRBV5-6
d_call: .
clone_size: few
cdr3_aa: CASSLAGRSQHF
cdr3_nt: TGTGCCAGCAGCTTGGCCGGTCGGTCCCAGCATTTT

j_call: TRBJ2-2
v_call: TRBV11-3
d_call: TRBD2
clone_size: many
cdr3_aa: CASSLGNIAGVVTGELFF
cdr3_nt: TGTGCCAGCAGCTTAGGAAATATAGCGGGAGTGGTCACCGGGGAGCTGTTTTTT

j_call: TRBJ1-4
v_call: TRBV11-2
d_call: .
clone_size: few
cdr3_aa: CANSSGHFARNEKLFF
cdr3_nt: TGTGCCAACAGCTCGGGCCATTTTGCCCGGAATGAAAAATTGTTTTTT

j_call: TRBJ2-2
v_call: TRBV29-1
d_call: .
clone_size: many
cdr3_aa: CSATIDRTGELFF
cdr3_nt: TGCAGCGCTACGATCGATAGGACCGGGGAGCTGTTTTTT

j_call: TRBJ2-1
v_call: TRBV12-3/TRBV12-4
d_call: TRBD2
clone_size: once
cdr3_aa: CTSRRLTSGIEFF
cdr3_nt: TGTACCAGCAGGCGACTGACTAGCGGGATCGAGTTCTTC

j_call: TRBJ1-1
v_call: TRBV28
d_call: TRBD1
clone_size: .
cdr3_aa: CASSIYGQGFTEAFF
cdr3_nt: TGTGCCAGCAGTATATACGGACAGGGCTTCACTGAGGCTTTCTTT

j_call: TRBJ2-1
v_call: TRBV11-2
d_call: .
clone_size: .
cdr3_aa: CASGLEETYYEQFF
cdr3_nt: TGTGCCAGCGGCTTAGAGGAAACCTACTATGAGCAGTTCTTC

j_call: TRBJ1-4
v_call: TRBV5-6
d_call: .
clone_size: .
cdr3_aa: CASSTRDIATNEKLFF
cdr3_nt: TGTGCCAGCAGCACCCGGGACATAGCAACTAATGAAAAACTGTTTTTT

j_call: TRBJ1-5
v_call: TRBV5-6
d_call: .
clone_size: .
cdr3_aa: CASSYQVGSSNQPQHF
cdr3_nt: TGTGCCAGCAGCTACCAGGTCGGCAGTAGCAATCAGCCCCAGCATTTT

j_call: TRBJ2-5
v_call: TRBV12-3/TRBV12-4
d_call: TRBD2
clone_size: .
cdr3_aa: CASSLWAGGVQETQYF
cdr3_nt: TGTGCCAGCAGTTTATGGGCGGGAGGAGTACAAGAGACCCAGTACTTC

j_call: TRBJ2-7
v_call: TRBV6-1
d_call: .
clone_size: few
cdr3_aa: CASSQGFSEYEQYF
cdr3_nt: TGTGCCAGCAGCCAAGGGTTTAGCGAGTACGAGCAGTACTTC

j_call: TRBJ2-7
v_call: TRBV5-5
d_call: TRBD1
clone_size: .
cdr3_aa: CASSFTGQAFYEQYF
cdr3_nt: TGTGCCAGCAGCTTTACGGGACAGGCTTTTTACGAGCAGTACTTC

j_call: TRBJ1-1
v_call: TRBV5-1
d_call: .
clone_size: .
cdr3_aa: CTSSLEVQGMAFF
cdr3_nt: TGCACCAGCAGCTTGGAGGTCCAGGGAATGGCTTTCTTT

j_call: TRBJ1-1
v_call: TRBV7-9
d_call: .
clone_size: few
cdr3_aa: CASSFSNTEAFF
cdr3_nt: TGTGCCAGCAGCTTCTCTAACACTGAAGCTTTCTTT

j_call: TRBJ2-1
v_call: TRBV11-2
d_call: TRBD1
clone_size: few
cdr3_aa: CASSLNPGGPEQSF
cdr3_nt: TGTGCTAGCAGCTTAAACCCAGGGGGCCCCGAGCAGTCCTTC

j_call: TRBJ2-2
v_call: TRBV4-3
d_call: TRBD2
clone_size: .
cdr3_aa: CASSQEMSGGGTGELFF
cdr3_nt: TGCGCCAGCAGCCAAGAGATGTCGGGAGGAGGCACCGGGGAGCTGTTTTTT